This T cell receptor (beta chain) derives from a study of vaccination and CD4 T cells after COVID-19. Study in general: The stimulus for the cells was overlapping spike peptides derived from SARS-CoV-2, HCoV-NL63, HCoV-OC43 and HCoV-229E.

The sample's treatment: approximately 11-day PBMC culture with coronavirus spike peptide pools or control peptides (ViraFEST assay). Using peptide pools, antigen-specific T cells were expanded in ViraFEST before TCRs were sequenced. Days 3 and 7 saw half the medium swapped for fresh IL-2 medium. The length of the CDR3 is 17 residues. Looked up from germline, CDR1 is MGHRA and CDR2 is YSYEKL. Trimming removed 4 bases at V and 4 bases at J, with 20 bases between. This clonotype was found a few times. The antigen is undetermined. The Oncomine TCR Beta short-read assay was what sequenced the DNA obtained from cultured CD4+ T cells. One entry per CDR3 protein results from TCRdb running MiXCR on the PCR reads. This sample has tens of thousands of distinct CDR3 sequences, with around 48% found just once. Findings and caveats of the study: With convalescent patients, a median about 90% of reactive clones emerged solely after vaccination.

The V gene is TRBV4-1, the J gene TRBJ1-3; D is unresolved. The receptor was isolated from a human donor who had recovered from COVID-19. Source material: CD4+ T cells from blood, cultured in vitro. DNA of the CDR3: TGCGCCAGCAGCCTTCCCGACTGGGAGCCTGCGGGAAACACCATATATTTT. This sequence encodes CASSLPDWEPAGNTIYF.